Included here is one TCR beta chain sequence, with context. This clonotype was detected ten times or more. Its antigen remains unidentified. No much larger clone is present one base from it, and per-base qualities are unavailable. The junction shows trimming of 4 bases on V and 2 bases on J, and the gene matches do not reach 4 bases of it. The CDR3 holds 15 amino acids from the cysteine to the phenylalanine. The kept DNA is CDR3 alone, 45 bases in frame from the first base. CDR1 MNHNS and CDR2 SASEGT are derived from the germline V gene. The sample belongs to a study of T cells in Graves' hyperthyroidism and ophthalmopathy (dated by TCRdb to between 2019 and 2020). About the study as a whole: Peripheral blood was sampled at the time of initial diagnosis, prior to any treatment. To identify distinguishing TCR V-J signatures, a discovery cohort of 100 patients was used, comprising some 45 with Graves' ophthalmopathy and 55 to 65 with stable Graves' hyperthyroidism. Prospective prediction of ophthalmopathy was tested in an independent validation cohort of approximately 19 hyperthyroidism patients and 17 patients who later progressed to ophthalmopathy. The 80 to 100 discovery patients were randomly divided into training and test sets at a 7:3 ratio. In addition, the study compared T-cell repertoires in thyroid tissue and in blood from roughly 6 Graves' hyperthyroidism patients. After blood sampling, hyperthyroidism patients were treated with methimazole at a starting dose of 30 mg daily, and ophthalmopathy patients were treated with high-dose intravenous methylprednisolone. The paper describes TCR Vbeta CDR3 sequencing of 135 peripheral blood samples, made up of roughly 40 ophthalmopathy patients, some 80 hyperthyroidism patients and some 17 progressor patients. Study-wide findings and limitations: Most expanded thyroid clonotypes (frequency above 0.001) were also detected in blood, a finding suggesting that blood repertoires may reflect thyroid immune responses. In validation, progression to ophthalmopathy was predicted by the model with roughly 69% sensitivity and under 85% specificity, a median of approximately 6.5 months before onset. A 13 V-J signature model separated ophthalmopathy from stable hyperthyroidism, with over 85% sensitivity and approximately 81% specificity in cross-validation and 80%/75% in testing. Sample size was not statistically predetermined, and investigators were not blinded to group allocation.

A patient counted as having stable Graves' hyperthyroidism if no progression to ophthalmopathy occurred over 18 months of follow-up. The hyperthyroidism patients were between 18 and 65 years old and newly diagnosed, with a disease duration of less than 2 months. Patients with uncontrolled infections, other autoimmune diseases, pregnancy or lactation were excluded. Diagnoses were established on the basis of clinical symptoms, serum thyroxine and TRAb, thyroid ultrasound, and orbital computed tomography. PBMCs were separated from 10 ml of fresh peripheral blood using Ficoll-Paque density gradient centrifugation. Total RNA was extracted with Trizol reagent, and quality was checked on an Agilent 2100 Bioanalyzer. The TCR beta CDR3 regions were amplified from RNA transcripts. For the first round of RT-PCR on the TCR CDR3, the HTBI primer set was used together with the Qiagen OneStep RT-PCR kit. Libraries were constructed in a second round of multiplex PCR, after which size selection and purification were carried out. The libraries were sequenced on an Illumina HiSeq2000 using paired-end 100 bp reads. Under the source paper's analysis protocol: SOAPnuke was used to process the raw data, removing reads that contained adapters or uncalled bases, had a mean Phred below 15, or lacked an exact match to the constant primer or identifier. COPE v1.2.5 was used to merge the high-quality paired reads, and each unique nucleotide sequence was defined as a clonotype. Clonotypes were aligned to IMGT TRBV, TRBD and TRBJ reference segments using MiTCR v1.1. Only V-J combinations with frequency above 0.0001, covering about 99% of repertoires, were analysed. A TCS score was defined as the ratio of F50 (clonal expansion) to E x V (chaos), with BLOSUM62-based TCRdist applied between CDR3 peptides within each V-J. Welch's t-statistics and random forest reduced fewer than 550 V-J features to about 13, which were used in a naive Bayes classifier (R e1071). The public reads were reanalyzed by TCRdb: fastp trimming at Q25, MiXCR alignment, in-frame beta chains only. Here each entry gathers all rows of one CDR3 protein and keeps the most common genes and DNA. TCRdb, rather than the study authors, made the V and J calls. This sample gives some 690,000 distinct CDR3 sequences in total; roughly a sixth of them show up just once. The biggest ten clones account for about 14% of the sample.

This chain joins TRBV6-1 to TRBJ1-2, with 10 bases in between that match TRBD1. Material: blood. The sequence derives from a man over 45 with Graves' hyperthyroidism. The CDR3 has the sequence CASSGRQGANYGYTF. The bases read TGTGCCAGCAGTGGAAGACAGGGGGCAAACTATGGCTACACCTTC.